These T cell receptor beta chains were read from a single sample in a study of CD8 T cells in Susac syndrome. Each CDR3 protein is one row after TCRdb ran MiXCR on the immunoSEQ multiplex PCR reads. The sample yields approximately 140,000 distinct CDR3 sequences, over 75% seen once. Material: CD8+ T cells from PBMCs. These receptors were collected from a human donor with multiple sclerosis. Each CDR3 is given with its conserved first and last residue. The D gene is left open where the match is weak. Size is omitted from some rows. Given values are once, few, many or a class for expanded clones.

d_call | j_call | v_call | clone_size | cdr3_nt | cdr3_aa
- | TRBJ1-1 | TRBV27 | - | TGTGCCAGCAGTTTATATGACAGCACTGAAGCTTTCTTT | CASSLYDSTEAFF
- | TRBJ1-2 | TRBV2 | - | TGTGCCAGCAGTGGTCGGGCGGATTCCCCTCCCTATGGCTACACCTTC | CASSGRADSPPYGYTF
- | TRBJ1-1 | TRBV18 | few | TGTGCCAGCTCACCAGGGGGGAACACTGAAGCTTTCTTT | CASSPGGNTEAFF
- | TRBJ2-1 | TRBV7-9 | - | TGTGCCAGCAGCAATTTTGCGGAGGATGGCAATGAGCAGTTCTTC | CASSNFAEDGNEQFF
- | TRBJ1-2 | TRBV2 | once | TGTGCCAGCAGTGAAGACAGGTACCCAGATGGCTACACCTTC | CASSEDRYPDGYTF
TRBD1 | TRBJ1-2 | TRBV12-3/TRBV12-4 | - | TGTGCCAGCAGGCTGGACAGGGGTTATGGCTACACCTTC | CASRLDRGYGYTF
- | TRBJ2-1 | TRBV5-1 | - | TGCGCCAGCAGTTATCCCCTGAGCCTTCAGGATGAGCAGTTCTTC | CASSYPLSLQDEQFF
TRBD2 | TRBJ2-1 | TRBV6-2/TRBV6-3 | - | TGTGCCAGCAGTTACTCAGGGTTAGCGGGGGGGCAGGGGTACATTGAGCAGTTCTTC | CASSYSGLAGGQGYIEQFF
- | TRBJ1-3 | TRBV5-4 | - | TGTGCCAGTGCCTCAGGGGTAATTGGAAACACCATATATTTT | CASASGVIGNTIYF
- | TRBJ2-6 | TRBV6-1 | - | TGTGCCAGCAGTGAAGCGAAGGGGACTGGGGCCAACGTCCTGACTTTC | CASSEAKGTGANVLTF
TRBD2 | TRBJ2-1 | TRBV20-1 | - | TGCAGTGCTCCTGGACTAGCGGGGGGCTTCGACTCCTACAATGAGCAGTTCTTC | CSAPGLAGGFDSYNEQFF
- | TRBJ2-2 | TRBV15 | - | TGTGCCACCAGCAGTAGCACGACGAACACCGGGGAGCTGTTTTTT | CATSSSTTNTGELFF
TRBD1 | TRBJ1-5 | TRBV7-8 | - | TGTGCCAGCAGCTCTGGACAGGGCGATCAGCCCCAGCATTTT | CASSSGQGDQPQHF
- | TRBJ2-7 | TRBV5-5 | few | TGTGCCAGCAGCTTCGGCCCGAGCGAGCAGTACTTC | CASSFGPSEQYF
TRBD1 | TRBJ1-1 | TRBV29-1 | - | TGCAGCGTGGGACAGGGAACCACTGAAGCTTTCTTT | CSVGQGTTEAFF
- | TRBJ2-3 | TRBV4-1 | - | TGCGCCAGCGGACAGCTATACACCTCTACATACACAGATACGCAGTATTTT | CASGQLYTSTYTDTQYF
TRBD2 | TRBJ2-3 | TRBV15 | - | TGTGCCACCAGCAGAGTAGCGGGAGCAGATACGCAGTATTTT | CATSRVAGADTQYF
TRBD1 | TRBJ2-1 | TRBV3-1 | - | TGTGCCAGCAGCCCTTCAAAGGGACAGGGGGCGAATGAGCAGTTCTTC | CASSPSKGQGANEQFF
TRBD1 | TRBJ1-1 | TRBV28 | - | TGTGCCAGCACCCTCGCCGGACAGGGTTCCACTGAAGCTTTCTTT | CASTLAGQGSTEAFF
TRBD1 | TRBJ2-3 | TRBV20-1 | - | TGCAGTGCCGCCGGGACAGCCTTAGGTCCCCACGGAGATACGCAGTATTTT | CSAAGTALGPHGDTQYF
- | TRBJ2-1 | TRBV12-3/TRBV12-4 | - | TGTGCCAGCGTCCCTGAGGGGCACAATGAGCAGTTCTTC | CASVPEGHNEQFF
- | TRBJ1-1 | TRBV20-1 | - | TGCAGTGCTAGAGTTCGGGGGGACCTTAACACTGAAGCTTTCTTT | CSARVRGDLNTEAFF
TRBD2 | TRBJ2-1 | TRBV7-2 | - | TGTGCCAGCATCTATGGGACTAGCGGGGGCGCATTTCACAATGAGCAGTTCTTC | CASIYGTSGGAFHNEQFF
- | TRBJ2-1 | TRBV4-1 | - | TGCGCCGGCAGCCATGGCGTTGAAGGGGAGCAGTTCTTC | CAGSHGVEGEQFF
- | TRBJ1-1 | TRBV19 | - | TGTGCCAGTAGTTCCGGGGAATTTTACACTGAAGCTTTCTTT | CASSSGEFYTEAFF
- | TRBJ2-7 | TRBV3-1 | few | TGTGCCAGCAGCCAAGAGAGCCACGAGCAGTACTTC | CASSQESHEQYF
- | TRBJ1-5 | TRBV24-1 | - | TGTGCCACCAGTGCAGGGAATAGCAATCAGCCCCAGCATTTT | CATSAGNSNQPQHF
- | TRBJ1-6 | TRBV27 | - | TGTGCCAGCACAGACGCTTTGAGCTCCTATAATTCACCCCTCCACTTT | CASTDALSSYNSPLHF
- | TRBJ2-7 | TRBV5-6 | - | TGTGCCAGCAGCTACGGACCAGGGTTAGGCGAGCAGTACTTC | CASSYGPGLGEQYF